This T cell receptor beta chain was recorded in a study of T-cell reconstitution after alpha-beta-depleted transplantation in children. In this sample, this clonotype turned up a few times. Preparation of the TCRbeta library involved a method that used unique molecular identifiers. TCRdb re-derived calls from the PCR reads in MiXCR, one entry per CDR3 protein. In the table there are 300,000 to 350,000 distinct CDR3 sequences, 23% of which are singletons. This receptor was obtained from a male patient aged 5 to 17 who had a stem cell transplant for acute lymphoblastic leukemia, so the T cells may come from the graft donor. Material: PBMCs, mostly from graft donor cells, obtained 180 days after TCRalphabeta/CD19-depleted stem cell transplant.

As DNA, the CDR3 is TGTGCCATCGAACCCCGGGACTTTATAGATACGCAGTATTTT. Its translation is CAIEPRDFIDTQYF. This chain links TRBV28 with TRBJ2-3; tentatively, D is TRBD2 (6 bases). The germline V gene encodes CDR1 MDHEN and CDR2 SYDVKM. The CDR3 totals 14 residues. V lost 10 bases, J lost 5 bases, and 19 bases lay in between.